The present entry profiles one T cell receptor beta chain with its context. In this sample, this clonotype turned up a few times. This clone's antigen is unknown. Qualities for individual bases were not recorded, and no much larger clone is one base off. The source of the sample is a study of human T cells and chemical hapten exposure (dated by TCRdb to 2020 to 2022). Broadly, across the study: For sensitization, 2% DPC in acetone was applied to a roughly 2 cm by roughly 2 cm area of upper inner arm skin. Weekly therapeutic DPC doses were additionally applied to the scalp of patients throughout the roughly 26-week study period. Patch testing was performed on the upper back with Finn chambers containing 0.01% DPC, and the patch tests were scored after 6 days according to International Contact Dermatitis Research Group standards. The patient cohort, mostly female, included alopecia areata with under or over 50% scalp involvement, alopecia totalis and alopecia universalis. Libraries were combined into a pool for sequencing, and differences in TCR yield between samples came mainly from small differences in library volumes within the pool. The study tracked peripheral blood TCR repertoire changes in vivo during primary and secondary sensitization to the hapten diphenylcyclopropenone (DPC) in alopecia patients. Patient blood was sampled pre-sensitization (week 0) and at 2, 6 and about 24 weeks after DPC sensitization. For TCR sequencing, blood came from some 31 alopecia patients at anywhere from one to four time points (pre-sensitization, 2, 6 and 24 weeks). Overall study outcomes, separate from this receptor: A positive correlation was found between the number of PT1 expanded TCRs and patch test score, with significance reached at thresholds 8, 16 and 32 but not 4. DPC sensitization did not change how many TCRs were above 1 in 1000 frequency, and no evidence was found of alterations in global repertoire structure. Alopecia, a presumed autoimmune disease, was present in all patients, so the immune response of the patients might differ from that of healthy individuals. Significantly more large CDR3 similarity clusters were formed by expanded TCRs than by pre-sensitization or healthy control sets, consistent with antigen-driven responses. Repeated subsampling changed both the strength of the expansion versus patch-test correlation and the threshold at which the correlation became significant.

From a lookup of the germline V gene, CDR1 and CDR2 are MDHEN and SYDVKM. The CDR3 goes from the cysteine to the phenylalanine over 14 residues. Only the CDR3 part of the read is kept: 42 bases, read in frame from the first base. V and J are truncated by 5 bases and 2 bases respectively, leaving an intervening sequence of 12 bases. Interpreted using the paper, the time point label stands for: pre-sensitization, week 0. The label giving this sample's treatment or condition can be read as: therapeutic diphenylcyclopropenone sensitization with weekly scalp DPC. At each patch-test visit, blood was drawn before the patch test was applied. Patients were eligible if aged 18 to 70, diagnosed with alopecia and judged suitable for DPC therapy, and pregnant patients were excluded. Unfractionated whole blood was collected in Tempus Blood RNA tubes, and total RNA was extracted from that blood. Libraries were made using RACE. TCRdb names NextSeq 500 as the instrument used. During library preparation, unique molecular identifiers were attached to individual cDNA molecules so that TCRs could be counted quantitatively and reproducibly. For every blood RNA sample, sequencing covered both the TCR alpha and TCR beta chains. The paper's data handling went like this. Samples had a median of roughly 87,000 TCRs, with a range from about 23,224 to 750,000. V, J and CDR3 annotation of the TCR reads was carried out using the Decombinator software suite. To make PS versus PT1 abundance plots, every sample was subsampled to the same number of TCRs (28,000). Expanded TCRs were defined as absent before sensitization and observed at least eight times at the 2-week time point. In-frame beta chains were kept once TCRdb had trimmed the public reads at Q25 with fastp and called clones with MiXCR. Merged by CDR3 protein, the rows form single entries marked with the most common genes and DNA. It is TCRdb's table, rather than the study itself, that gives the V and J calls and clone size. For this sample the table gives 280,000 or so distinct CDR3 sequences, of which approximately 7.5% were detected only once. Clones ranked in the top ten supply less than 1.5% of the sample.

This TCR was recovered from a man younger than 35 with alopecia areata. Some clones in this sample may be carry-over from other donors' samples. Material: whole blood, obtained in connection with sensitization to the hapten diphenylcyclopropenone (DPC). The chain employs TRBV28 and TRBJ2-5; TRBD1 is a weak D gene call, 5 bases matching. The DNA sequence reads TGTGCCAGCAGTCCCCCCGACAGACAAGAGACCCAGTACTTC. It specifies CASSPPDRQETQYF.